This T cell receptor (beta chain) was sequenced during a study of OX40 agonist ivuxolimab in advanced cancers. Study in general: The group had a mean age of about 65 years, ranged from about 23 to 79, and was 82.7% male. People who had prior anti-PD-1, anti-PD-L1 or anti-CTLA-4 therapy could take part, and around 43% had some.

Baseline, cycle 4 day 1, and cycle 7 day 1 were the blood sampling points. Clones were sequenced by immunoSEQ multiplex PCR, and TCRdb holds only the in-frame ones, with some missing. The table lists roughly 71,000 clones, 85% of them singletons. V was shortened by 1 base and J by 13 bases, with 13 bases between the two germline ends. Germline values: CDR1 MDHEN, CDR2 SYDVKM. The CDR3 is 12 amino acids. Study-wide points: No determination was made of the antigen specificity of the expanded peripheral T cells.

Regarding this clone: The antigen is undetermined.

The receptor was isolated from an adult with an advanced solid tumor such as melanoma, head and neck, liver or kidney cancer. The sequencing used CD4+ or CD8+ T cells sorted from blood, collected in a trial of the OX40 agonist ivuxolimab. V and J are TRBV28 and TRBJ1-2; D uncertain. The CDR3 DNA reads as TGTGCCAGCAGTTTATCGGTCCGTGGAACCACCTTC. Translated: CASSLSVRGTTF.